The entry that follows covers one T cell receptor (beta chain) sequence. The assay was immunoSEQ multiplex PCR, and TCRdb's table has in-frame clones only and misses some. Seen here are about 21,000 clones, about nine tenths observed once, and the top ten hold 7%. The data are from a study of T cell changes during pregnancy in multiple sclerosis. The CDR3 extends over 14 amino acids. Per the germline V gene, CDR1 is SEHNR and CDR2 is FQNEAQ (reference sequence). The V gene lost 3 bases and the J gene lost 2 bases, with 10 bases spanning the gap. The chain combines TRBV7-9 with TRBJ1-1; no definite D call. The receptor comes from a female donor in good health, enrolled as a control in a pregnancy study. Material: CD8+ T cells from peripheral blood mononuclear cells, obtained in the third trimester of pregnancy. CDR3 coding DNA: TGTGCCAGCAGCTTGTCCGGGGAAAACACTGAAGCTTTCTTT. It yields the protein CASSLSGENTEAFF.